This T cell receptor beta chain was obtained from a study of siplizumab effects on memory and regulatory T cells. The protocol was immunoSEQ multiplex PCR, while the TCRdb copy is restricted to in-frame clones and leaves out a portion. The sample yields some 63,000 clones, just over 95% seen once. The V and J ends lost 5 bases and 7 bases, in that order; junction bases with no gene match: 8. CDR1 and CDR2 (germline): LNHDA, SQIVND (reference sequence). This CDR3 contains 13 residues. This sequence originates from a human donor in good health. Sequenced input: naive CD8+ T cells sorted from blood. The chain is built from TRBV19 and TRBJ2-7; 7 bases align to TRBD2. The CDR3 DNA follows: TGTGCCAGTAGTCCGACACTAGCGCTTGAGCAGTACTTC. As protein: CASSPTLALEQYF.